The clone carrying this TCR beta chain was seen only a few times. Its antigen is still unknown. The CDR3 is 14 residues long. The V and J ends lost 6 bases and 12 bases, in that order; junction bases with no gene match: 16. Germline loops: CDR1 DFQATT, CDR2 SNEGSKA (reference sequence). The data were taken from a study of CD8 T cells in ankylosing spondylitis. Construction of TCR beta libraries was performed using quantitative 5'-RACE with molecular barcodes. From the 5' RACE reads, TCRdb called clonotypes with MiXCR, one entry per CDR3 protein. The sample lists a few hundred thousand distinct CDR3 sequences; 18% were seen once. Points from the study as a whole: Disease-linked clones were reportedly significantly enriched in matched ankylosing spondylitis synovial fluid.

The origin of this receptor is a male donor with ankylosing spondylitis or in good health (not recorded which). The sequencing sample was made of blood, either unsorted or a sorted T cell fraction (not recorded which). The gene calls are TRBV20-1 and TRBJ2-1; 8 positions agree with TRBD1. The CDR3: CSAESSGTGPLQFF. CDR3 bases: TGCAGTGCAGAGTCCTCCGGGACAGGCCCTTTGCAGTTCTTC.